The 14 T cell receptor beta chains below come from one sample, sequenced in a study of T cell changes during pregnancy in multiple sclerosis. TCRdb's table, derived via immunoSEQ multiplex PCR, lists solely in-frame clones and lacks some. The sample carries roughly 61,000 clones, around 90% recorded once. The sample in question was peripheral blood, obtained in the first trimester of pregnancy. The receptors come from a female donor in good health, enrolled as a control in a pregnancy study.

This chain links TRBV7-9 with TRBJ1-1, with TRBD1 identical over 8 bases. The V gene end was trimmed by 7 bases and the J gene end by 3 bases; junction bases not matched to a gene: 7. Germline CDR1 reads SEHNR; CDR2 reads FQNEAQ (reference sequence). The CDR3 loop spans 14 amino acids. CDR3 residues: CASTQDRVDTEAFF. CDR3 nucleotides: TGTGCCAGCACCCAGGACAGGGTGGACACTGAAGCTTTCTTT. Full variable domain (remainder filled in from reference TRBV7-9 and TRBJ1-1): DTGVSQNPRHKITKRGQNVTFRCDPISEHNRLYWYRQTLGQGPEFLTYFQNEAQLEKSRLLSDRFSAERPKGSFSTLEIQRTEQGDSAMYLCASTQDRVDTEAFFGQGTRLTVV.

CDR3 coding DNA: TGTGCCAGCAGCCAAGTGGGCGAGGGAAGTCGGAATCAGCCCCAGCATTTT. Protein: CASSQVGEGSRNQPQHF. The chain recombines TRBV4-2 with TRBJ1-5, with D hard to call. The germline V gene encodes CDR1 LGHNA and CDR2 YNFKEQ. The CDR3 has 17 amino acids. V gave up 1 base and J gave up 4 bases, with 17 bases separating them.

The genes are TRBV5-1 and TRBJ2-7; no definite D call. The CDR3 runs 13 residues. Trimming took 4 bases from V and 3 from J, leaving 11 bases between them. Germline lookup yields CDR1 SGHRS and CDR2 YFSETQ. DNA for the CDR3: TGCGCCAGCAGCCTTGTGGGCCACTACGAGCAGTACTTC. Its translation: CASSLVGHYEQYF.

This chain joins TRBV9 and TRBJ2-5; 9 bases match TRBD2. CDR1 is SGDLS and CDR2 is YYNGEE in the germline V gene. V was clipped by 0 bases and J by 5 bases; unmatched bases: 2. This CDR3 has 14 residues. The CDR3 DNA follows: TGTGCCAGCAGCGTAGGTAGCGGGGGTGAGACCCAGTACTTC. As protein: CASSVGSGGETQYF. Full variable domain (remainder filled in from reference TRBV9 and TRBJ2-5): DSGVTQTPKHLITATGQRVTLRCSPRSGDLSVYWYQQSLDQGLQFLIQYYNGEERAKGNILERFSAQQFPDLHSELNLSSLELGDSALYFCASSVGSGGETQYFGPGTRLLVL.

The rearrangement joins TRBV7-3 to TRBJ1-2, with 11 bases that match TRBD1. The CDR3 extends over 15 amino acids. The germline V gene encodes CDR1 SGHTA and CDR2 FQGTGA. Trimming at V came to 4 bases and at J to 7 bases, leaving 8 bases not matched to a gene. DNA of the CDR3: TGTGCCAGCAGCTCTCGGACAGGGGGCTTGAGTGGCTACACCTTC. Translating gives CASSSRTGGLSGYTF.

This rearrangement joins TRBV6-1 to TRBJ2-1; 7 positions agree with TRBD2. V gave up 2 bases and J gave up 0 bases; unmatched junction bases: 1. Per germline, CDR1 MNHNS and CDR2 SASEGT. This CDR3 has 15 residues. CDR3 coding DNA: TGTGCCAGCAGTGAACCGGGAGGCTCCTACAATGAGCAGTTCTTC. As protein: CASSEPGGSYNEQFF.

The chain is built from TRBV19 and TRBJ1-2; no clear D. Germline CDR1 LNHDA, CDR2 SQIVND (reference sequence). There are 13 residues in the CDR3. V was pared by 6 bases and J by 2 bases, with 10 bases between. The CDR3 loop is CASSRELNYGYTF. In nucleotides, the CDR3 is TGTGCCAGTAGCCGGGAGCTCAACTATGGCTACACCTTC.

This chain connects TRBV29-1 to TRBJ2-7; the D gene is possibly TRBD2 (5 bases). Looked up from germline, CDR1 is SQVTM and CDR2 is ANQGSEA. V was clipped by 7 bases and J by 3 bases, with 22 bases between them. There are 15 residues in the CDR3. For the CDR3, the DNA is TGCAGCGCCGTCGACACGACGGGGATGTACTACGAGCAGTACTTC. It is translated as CSAVDTTGMYYEQYF.

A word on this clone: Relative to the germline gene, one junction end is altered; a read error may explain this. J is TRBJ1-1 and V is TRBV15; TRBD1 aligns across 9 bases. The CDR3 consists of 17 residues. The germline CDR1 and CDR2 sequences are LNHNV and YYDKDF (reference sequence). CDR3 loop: CATSPTGGVRMKTEAFF. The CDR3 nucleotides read TGTGCCACCAGCCCGACAGGGGGGGTCAGGATGAAAACTGAAGCTTTCTTT. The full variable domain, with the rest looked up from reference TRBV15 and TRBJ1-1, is DAMVIQNPRYQVTQFGKPVTLSCSQTLNHNVMYWYQQKSSQAPKLLFHYYDKDFNNEADTPDNFQSRRPNTSFCFLDIRSPGLGDTAMYLCATSPTGGVRMKTEAFFGQGTRLTVV.

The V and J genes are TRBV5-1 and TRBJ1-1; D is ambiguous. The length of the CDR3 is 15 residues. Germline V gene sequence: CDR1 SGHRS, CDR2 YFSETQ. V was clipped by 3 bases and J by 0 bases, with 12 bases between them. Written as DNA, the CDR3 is TGCGCCAGCAGCTCCAGCGCAGCAATGAACACTGAAGCTTTCTTT. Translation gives CASSSSAAMNTEAFF.

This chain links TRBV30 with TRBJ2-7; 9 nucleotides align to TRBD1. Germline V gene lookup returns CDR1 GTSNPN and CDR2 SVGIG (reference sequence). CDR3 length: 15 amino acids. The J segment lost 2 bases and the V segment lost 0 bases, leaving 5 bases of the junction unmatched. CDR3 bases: TGTGCCTGGAGTGTAGTGGGGACAGGGCCCTACGAGCAGTACTTC. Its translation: CAWSVVGTGPYEQYF.

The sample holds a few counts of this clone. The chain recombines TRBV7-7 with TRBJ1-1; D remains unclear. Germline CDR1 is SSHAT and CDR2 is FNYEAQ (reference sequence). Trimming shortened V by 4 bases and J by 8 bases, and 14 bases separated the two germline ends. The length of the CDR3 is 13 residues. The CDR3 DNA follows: TGTGCCAGCAGCTCCCAGGTCGGCGCCGAAGCTTTCTTT. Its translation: CASSSQVGAEAFF.

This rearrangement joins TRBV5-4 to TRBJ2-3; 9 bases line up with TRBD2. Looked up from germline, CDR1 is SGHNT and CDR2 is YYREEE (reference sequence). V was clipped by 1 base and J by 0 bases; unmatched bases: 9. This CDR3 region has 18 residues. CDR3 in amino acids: CASSLQPQRGVSTDTQYF. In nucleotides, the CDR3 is TGTGCCAGCAGCTTGCAGCCCCAGCGGGGGGTAAGCACAGATACGCAGTATTTT.

The CDR3 here is CASSSYTGQGHNEQFF. The CDR3 DNA reads TGTGCCAGCAGCTCCTATACAGGGCAAGGGCACAATGAGCAGTTCTTC. This chain links TRBV5-4 with TRBJ2-1, with D possibly being TRBD1 (6 bases). Looked up from germline, CDR1 is SGHNT and CDR2 is YYREEE (reference sequence). Trimming took 3 bases from V and 5 from J, leaving 18 bases between them. The CDR3 length is 16 residues.